Below are 12 T cell receptor beta chains sequenced from a single sample in a study of T-cell memory formation after mild COVID-19. TCRdb recomputed calls from the 5' RACE reads with MiXCR, one row per CDR3 protein. The table has about 400,000 distinct CDR3 sequences, roughly 18% seen once. The source material was PBMCs or a T cell subset sorted from them (not recorded which). All receptors come from a man in his late teens or twenties who had mild COVID-19 (a few samples of this study predate the infection). Cell type and time point are not known.

The chain recombines TRBV24-1 with TRBJ2-5; D might be TRBD2 (7 bases). The length of the CDR3 is 16 residues. Trimming stripped 9 bases from V and 3 bases from J, with 22 bases between. Germline loops: CDR1 KGHDR, CDR2 SFDVKD. This CDR3 reads CATAWGGQGSKETQYF. In DNA form, the CDR3 reads TGTGCCACCGCCTGGGGGGGCCAGGGGTCCAAAGAGACCCAGTACTTC.

The chain employs TRBV28 and TRBJ2-3, with 7 bases matching TRBD1. The V gene's germline CDR1 is MDHEN and CDR2 SYDVKM. V was pared by 5 bases and J by 4 bases, with 27 bases of the junction left unmatched. The CDR3 contains 21 residues. CDR3 loop: CASSPPPETGPQAHTADTQYF. Written as DNA, the CDR3 is TGTGCCAGCAGTCCACCTCCGGAGACAGGGCCCCAGGCGCACACTGCAGATACGCAGTATTTT. Variable domain in full (rest from reference TRBV28 and TRBJ2-3): DVKVTQSSRYLVKRTGEKVFLECVQDMDHENMFWYRQDPGLGLRLIYFSYDVKMKEKGDIPEGYSVSREKKERFSLILESASTNQTSMYLCASSPPPETGPQAHTADTQYFGPGTRLTVL.

The sample holds a few counts of this clonotype. V usage is TRBV5-6 and J usage is TRBJ2-6; D possibly corresponds to TRBD1 (7 bases). The V end was cut by 0 bases, the J end by 2 bases, with 12 bases between. Germline V lookup: CDR1 SGHDT, CDR2 YYEEEE. This CDR3 region has 17 residues. This CDR3 is CASSLAWRGPGANVLTF. The CDR3 DNA follows: TGTGCCAGCAGCTTGGCCTGGAGGGGGCCTGGGGCCAACGTCCTGACTTTC.

In its sample, this clonotype was seen once. The rearrangement uses TRBV18 and TRBJ2-5, with D maybe TRBD2 (5 bases). Germline CDR1 reads KGHSH; CDR2 reads LQKENI. Trimming removed 2 bases from V and 0 bases from J, with 10 bases in between. The CDR3 runs 15 residues. The CDR3 spells CASSPDRGNQETQYF. The CDR3 region has the DNA TGTGCCAGCTCACCAGATCGGGGTAACCAAGAGACCCAGTACTTC.

In this sample, this clonotype turned up a few times. The rearrangement links TRBV5-1 to TRBJ1-1, with 7 bases lining up with TRBD1. Trimming cost V 4 bases and J 1 base; bases outside gene matches: 4. CDR3 length: 14 amino acids. In germline, CDR1 is SGHRS, CDR2 YFSETQ. CDR3 nucleotides: TGCGCCAGCAGCCCTTGGACAGGGAACACTGAAGCTTTCTTT. This codes for CASSPWTGNTEAFF.

This clonotype came up many times. The chain employs TRBV7-2 and TRBJ2-3, with D unclear. CDR3 length equals 13 residues. Deletions cut 3 bases from V and 1 base from J, with 5 bases between. Germline V gene data show CDR1 as SGHTA and CDR2 as FQGNSA. The CDR3 DNA reads as TGTGCCAGCAGCTTCACAGGCACAGATACGCAGTATTTT. Encoded protein: CASSFTGTDTQYF.

This clonotype came up a few times. The gene calls are TRBV5-6 and TRBJ1-1; weak D call: TRBD1 (6 bases). There are 18 residues in the CDR3. Trimming pared 4 bases from V and 1 base from J, leaving 23 bases between. Germline CDR1 SGHDT, CDR2 YYEEEE. The CDR3 spells CASSLLGGGWGENTEAFF. Written as DNA, the CDR3 is TGTGCCAGCAGCCTGCTTGGGGGGGGCTGGGGTGAGAACACTGAAGCTTTCTTT.

This clonotype was counted between two and nine times. The chain is built from TRBV7-2 and TRBJ2-1; D remains unclear. V lost 5 bases to trimming and J lost 5 bases, with 7 bases between them. Germline V gene lookup returns CDR1 SGHTA and CDR2 FQGNSA. The CDR3 length is 12 residues. The CDR3 DNA sequence: TGTGCCAGCAGCCAATTCAACAATGAGCAGTTCTTC. This codes for CASSQFNNEQFF.

This clonotype came up a few times. J is TRBJ2-3 and V is TRBV5-1; 8 nucleotides align to TRBD1. CDR1 SGHRS and CDR2 YFSETQ come from the germline V gene. V lost 4 bases to trimming and J lost 8 bases; unmatched junction nucleotides: 9. The CDR3 sequence is 14 residues long. The CDR3 protein is CASSPTGQGGTQYF. CDR3 DNA sequence: TGCGCCAGCAGCCCTACCGGACAGGGTGGTACGCAGTATTTT.

This chain connects TRBV29-1 to TRBJ2-1; no clear D. V was clipped by 4 bases and J by 2 bases, with 6 bases between them. From germline, CDR1 is SQVTM and CDR2 ANQGSEA. This CDR3 is 12 amino acids long. CDR3 amino acids: CSVGSTYNEQFF. CDR3 nucleotide sequence: TGCAGCGTTGGGTCCACCTACAATGAGCAGTTCTTC.

The chain links TRBV5-5 to TRBJ2-7; D may be TRBD2 (5 bases). CDR1 and CDR2 (germline): SGHKS, YYEKEE (reference sequence). The CDR3 runs to 17 residues. With 6 bases removed from V and 0 bases from J, the gap between germline ends came to 22 bases. Here the CDR3 DNA reads TGTGCCAGCACTCTGAACCCGCGGGCCGACAACTCCTACGAGCAGTACTTC. Translating gives CASTLNPRADNSYEQYF.

This clonotype showed up just a few times. The CDR3 loop is CASSPPAGSSEQFF. CDR3 sequence (DNA): TGTGCCAGCAGCCCCCCGGCAGGGAGCAGTGAGCAGTTCTTC. The chain is built from TRBV6-5 and TRBJ2-1; either TRBD1 or TRBD2 may fit D (5 bases each). V was cut by 6 bases and J by 9 bases, with 18 bases left in between. The CDR3 covers 14 residues. CDR1 and CDR2 from the germline V gene are MNHEY and SVGAGI.